This T cell receptor (beta chain) was found in a study of blood T cell repertoires in COVID-19. This clone was picked up a small number of times. Original analysis: Nucleated cell number was recorded as an estimate derived from reference gene primer amplification. The table came from immunoSEQ multiplex PCR; TCRdb's copy has only in-frame clones and leaves some out. The V and J calls and clone size come from that table; D and trimming were worked out from the DNA. The sample records over 85,000 clones, 60% to 80% being singletons. The clonotype comes from a man aged 60 to 69 with active or convalescent COVID-19. Sequenced input: peripheral blood.

The CDR3 sequence is CASSALAGDMPDTQYF. The CDR3 DNA reads as TGTGCCAGCAGTGCGCTAGCGGGAGATATGCCAGATACGCAGTATTTT. This chain joins TRBV27 and TRBJ2-3, with 10 bases identical to TRBD2. Germline trimming cut 5 bases from V and 4 bases from J; bases unmatched to any gene: 9. The CDR3 has 16 residues. The V gene's germline CDR1 is MNHEY and CDR2 SMNVEV (reference sequence).